The 3 T cell receptor beta chains below come from one sample, sequenced in a study of T cells in Graves' hyperthyroidism and ophthalmopathy. The CDR3 regions of TCR beta were amplified from RNA transcripts. HTBI primers were used for first-round RT-PCR of the TCR CDR3. TCRdb ran MiXCR on the multiplex PCR reads and lists one entry per CDR3 protein. The data hold approximately 620,000 distinct CDR3 sequences, with around 15% observed a single time. Sequences were obtained from blood. These receptors were collected from a woman in her thirties or forties with Graves' ophthalmopathy.

This clonotype was seen a few times. V is TRBV12-5 and J is TRBJ1-1; weak D call: TRBD1 (6 bases). From germline, CDR1 is LGHNT and CDR2 FRNRAP. The CDR3 loop spans 15 amino acids. Trimming left V 6 bases short and J 7 bases short, with 21 bases between. The CDR3: CASGEPTGSSDEAFF. The CDR3 DNA reads TGTGCTAGTGGGGAACCGACAGGATCTTCCGATGAAGCTTTCTTT.

This clonotype appeared many times. V is TRBV3-1 and J is TRBJ2-3; a possible D gene is TRBD1 (5 bases). CDR1 and CDR2 from the germline V gene are LGHDT and YNNKEL (reference sequence). V was pared by 0 bases and J by 0 bases, with 7 bases between. The CDR3 length is 15 residues. The CDR3 loop reads CASSQDQGSTDTQYF. Written as DNA, the CDR3 is TGTGCCAGCAGCCAAGATCAGGGAAGCACAGATACGCAGTATTTT.

V gene TRBV5-6 combines with J gene TRBJ2-7, with D possibly TRBD2 on 5 matching bases. CDR3 size: 13 residues. V shed 0 bases and J shed 6 bases, with 10 bases lying between them. Germline-derived CDR1 and CDR2 are SGHDT and YYEEEE. The CDR3 nucleotides read TGTGCCAGCAGCTTGGTGAACGGGGTCGAGCAGTACTTC. As protein: CASSLVNGVEQYF.